The text below deals with one T cell receptor (beta chain). The antigen is unknown. The CDR3 spans 16 residues. Germline V gene data show CDR1 as MRHNA and CDR2 as SNTAGT. V lost 6 bases to trimming and J lost 0 bases, with 15 bases between them. These data are taken from a study of CD8 T cells in ankylosing spondylitis. Study conclusions and caveats: Seven to nine highly homologous variants made up a TCR beta motif, and this motif appeared characteristic of ankylosing spondylitis blood.

TCRdb re-derived calls from the 5' RACE reads in MiXCR, one entry per CDR3 protein. The table has fewer than 750,000 distinct CDR3 sequences, around 17% seen once. The chain links TRBV6-4 to TRBJ2-1, with D possibly TRBD2 on 6 matching bases. The TCR originated in a male donor with ankylosing spondylitis. Sequencing was carried out using blood, either unsorted or a sorted T cell fraction (not recorded which). The CDR3 spells CASSEIADSSYNEQFF. Here the CDR3 DNA reads TGTGCCAGCAGCGAAATAGCGGATAGCTCCTACAATGAGCAGTTCTTC.